This TCR beta chain was captured in a study of glioma-infiltrating T cells after dendritic cell vaccination. Study at large: Treatment, given 2003 to 2012, was autologous tumor lysate-pulsed dendritic cell vaccination. Dendritic cells derived from monocytes and pulsed with autologous tumor lysate formed the vaccine.

Using immunoSEQ multiplex PCR, the repertoire was profiled, and TCRdb retains in-frame clones only, with some absent. The sample carries tens of thousands of clones, less than 90% recorded once. Notes on the study in general: Estimated pretreatment TIL content predicted outcome after dendritic cell vaccination. No direct clonality-survival link was found; a diverse polyclonal response may matter.

Germline CDR1 reads ENHRY; CDR2 reads SYGVKD. V shed 0 bases and J shed 8 bases, with 16 bases lying between them. The CDR3 has 15 amino acids. For this clone: Its antigen remains unidentified.

The receptor was derived from a human donor with glioblastoma. The chain combines TRBV10-3 with TRBJ1-2; D is unclear. Sample: blood, taken before dendritic cell vaccination. CDR3 DNA: TGTGCCATCAGTGAGTCGACGTCGTGGAGTTCCGGCTACACCTTC. Protein: CAISESTSWSSGYTF.